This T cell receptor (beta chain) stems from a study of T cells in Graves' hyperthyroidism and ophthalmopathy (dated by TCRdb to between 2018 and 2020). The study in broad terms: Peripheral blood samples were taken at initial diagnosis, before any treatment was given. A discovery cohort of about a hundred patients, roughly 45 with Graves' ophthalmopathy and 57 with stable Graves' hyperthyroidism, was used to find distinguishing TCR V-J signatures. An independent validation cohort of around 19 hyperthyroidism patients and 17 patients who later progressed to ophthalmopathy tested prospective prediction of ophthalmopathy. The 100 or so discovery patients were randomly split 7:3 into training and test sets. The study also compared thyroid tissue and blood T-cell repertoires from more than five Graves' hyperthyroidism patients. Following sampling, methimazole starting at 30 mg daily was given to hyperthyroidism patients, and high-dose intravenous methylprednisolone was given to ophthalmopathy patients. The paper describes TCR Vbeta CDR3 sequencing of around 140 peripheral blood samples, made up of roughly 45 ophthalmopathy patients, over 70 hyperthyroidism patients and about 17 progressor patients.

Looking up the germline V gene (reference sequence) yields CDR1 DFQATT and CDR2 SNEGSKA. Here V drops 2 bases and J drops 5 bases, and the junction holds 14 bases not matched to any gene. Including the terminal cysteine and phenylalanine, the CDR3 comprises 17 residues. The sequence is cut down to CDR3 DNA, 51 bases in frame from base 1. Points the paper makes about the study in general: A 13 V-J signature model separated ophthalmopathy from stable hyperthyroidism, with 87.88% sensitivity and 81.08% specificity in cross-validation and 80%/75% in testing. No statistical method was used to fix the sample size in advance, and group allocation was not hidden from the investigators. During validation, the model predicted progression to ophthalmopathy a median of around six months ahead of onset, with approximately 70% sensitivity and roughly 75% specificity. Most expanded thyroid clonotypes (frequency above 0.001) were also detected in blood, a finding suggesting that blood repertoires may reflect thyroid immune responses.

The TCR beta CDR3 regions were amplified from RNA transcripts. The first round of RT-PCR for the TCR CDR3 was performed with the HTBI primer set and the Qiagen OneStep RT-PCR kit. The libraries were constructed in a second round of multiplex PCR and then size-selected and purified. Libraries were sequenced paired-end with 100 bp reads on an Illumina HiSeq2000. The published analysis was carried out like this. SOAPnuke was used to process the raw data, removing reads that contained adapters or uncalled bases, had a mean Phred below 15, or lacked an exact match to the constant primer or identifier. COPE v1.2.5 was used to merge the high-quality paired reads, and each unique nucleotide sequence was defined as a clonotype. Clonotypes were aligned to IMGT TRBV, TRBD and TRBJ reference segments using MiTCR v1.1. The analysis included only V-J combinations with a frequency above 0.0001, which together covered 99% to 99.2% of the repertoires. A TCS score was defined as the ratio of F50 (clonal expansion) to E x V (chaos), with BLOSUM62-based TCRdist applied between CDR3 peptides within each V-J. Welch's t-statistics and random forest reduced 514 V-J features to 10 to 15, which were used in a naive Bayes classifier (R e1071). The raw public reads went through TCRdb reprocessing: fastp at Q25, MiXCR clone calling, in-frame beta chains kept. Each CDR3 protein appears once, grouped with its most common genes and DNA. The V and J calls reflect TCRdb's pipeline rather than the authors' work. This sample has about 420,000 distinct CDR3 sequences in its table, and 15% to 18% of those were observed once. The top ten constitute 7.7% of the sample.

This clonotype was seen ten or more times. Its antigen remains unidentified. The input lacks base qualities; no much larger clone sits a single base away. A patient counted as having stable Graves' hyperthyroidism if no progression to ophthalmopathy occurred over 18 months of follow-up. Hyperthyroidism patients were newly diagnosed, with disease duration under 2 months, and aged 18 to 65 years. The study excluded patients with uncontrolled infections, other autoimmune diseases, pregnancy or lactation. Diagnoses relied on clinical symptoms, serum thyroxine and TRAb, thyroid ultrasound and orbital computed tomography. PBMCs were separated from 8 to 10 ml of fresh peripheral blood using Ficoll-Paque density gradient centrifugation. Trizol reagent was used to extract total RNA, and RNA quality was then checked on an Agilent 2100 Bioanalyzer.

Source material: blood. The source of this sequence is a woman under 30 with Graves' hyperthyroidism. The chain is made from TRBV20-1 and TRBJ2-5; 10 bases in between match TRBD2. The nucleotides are TGCAGTGCTAGACGGCTAGCGGGAGAGGCGGGATGGGAGACCCAGTACTTC. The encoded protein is CSARRLAGEAGWETQYF.